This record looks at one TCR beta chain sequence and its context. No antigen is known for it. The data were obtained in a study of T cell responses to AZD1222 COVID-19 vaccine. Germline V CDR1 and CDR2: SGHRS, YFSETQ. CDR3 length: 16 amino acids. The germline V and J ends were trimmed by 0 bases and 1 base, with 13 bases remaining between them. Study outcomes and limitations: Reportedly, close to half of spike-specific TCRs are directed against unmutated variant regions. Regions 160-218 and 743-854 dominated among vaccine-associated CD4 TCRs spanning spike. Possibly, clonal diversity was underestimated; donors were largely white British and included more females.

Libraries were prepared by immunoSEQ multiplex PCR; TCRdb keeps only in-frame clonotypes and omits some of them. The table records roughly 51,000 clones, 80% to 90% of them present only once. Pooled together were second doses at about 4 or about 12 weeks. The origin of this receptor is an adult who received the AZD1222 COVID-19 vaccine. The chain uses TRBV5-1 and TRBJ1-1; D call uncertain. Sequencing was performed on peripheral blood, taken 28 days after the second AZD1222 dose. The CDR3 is CASSLVSVFSNTEAFF. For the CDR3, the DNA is TGCGCCAGCAGCTTGGTCTCGGTCTTCTCGAACACTGAAGCTTTCTTT.